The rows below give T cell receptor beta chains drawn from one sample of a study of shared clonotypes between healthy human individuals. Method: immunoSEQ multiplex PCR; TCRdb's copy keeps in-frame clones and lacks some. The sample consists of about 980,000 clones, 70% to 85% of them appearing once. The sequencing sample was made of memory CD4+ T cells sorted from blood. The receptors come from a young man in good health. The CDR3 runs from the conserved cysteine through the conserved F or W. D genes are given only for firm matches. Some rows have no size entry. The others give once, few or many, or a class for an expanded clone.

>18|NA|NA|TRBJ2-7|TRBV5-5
TGTGCCAGCAGCTTCCAGCTCCATGTGTCGGGGGCCTCCTACGAGCAGTACTTC
CASSFQLHVSGASYEQYF
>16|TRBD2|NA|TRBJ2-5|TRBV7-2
TGTGCCAGCAGCCCTAACGGACTAGCGGGAAGAGAGACCCAGTACTTC
CASSPNGLAGRETQYF
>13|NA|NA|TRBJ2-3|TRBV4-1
TGCGCCAGCGAGGACAGATTCACAGATACGCAGTATTTT
CASEDRFTDTQYF
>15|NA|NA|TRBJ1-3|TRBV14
TGTGCCAGCAGCTATGCAGGGAACTCTGGAAACACCATATATTTT
CASSYAGNSGNTIYF
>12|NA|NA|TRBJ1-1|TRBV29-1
TGCAGCGTTTGGACGGTTAACACTGAAGCTTTCTTT
CSVWTVNTEAFF
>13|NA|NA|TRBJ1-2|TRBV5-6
TGTGCCAGCACGCTGGCGGACATCGGCGGCTACACCTTC
CASTLADIGGYTF
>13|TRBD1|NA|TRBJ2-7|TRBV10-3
TGTGCCATCAATTGGGACAGTTCCTACGAGCAGTACTTC
CAINWDSSYEQYF
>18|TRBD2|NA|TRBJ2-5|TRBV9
TGTGCCAGCAGCCCCCTAATCAAACTAGCGGGAGGGTGGGAGACCCAGTACTTC
CASSPLIKLAGGWETQYF
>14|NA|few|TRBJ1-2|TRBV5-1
TGCGCCAGCAGCTTGGCCGGGAGATCCTATGGCTACACCTTC
CASSLAGRSYGYTF
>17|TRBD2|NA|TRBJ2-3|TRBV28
TGTGCCAGCAAAGCGGGGGGTCCTACTACTAACACAGATACGCAGTATTTT
CASKAGGPTTNTDTQYF
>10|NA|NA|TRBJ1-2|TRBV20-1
TGCAGTGCTGGAGGGGGTGGCTACACCTTC
CSAGGGGYTF
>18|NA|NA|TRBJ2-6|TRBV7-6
TGTGCCAGCAGCTTTGCCGCGTTCAAGGGGTCTGGGGCCAACGTCCTGACTTTC
CASSFAAFKGSGANVLTF
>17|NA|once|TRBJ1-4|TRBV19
TGTGCCAGTAGTCTAAGCCCAGGTTCCCGGAGAAATGAAAAACTGTTTTTT
CASSLSPGSRRNEKLFF
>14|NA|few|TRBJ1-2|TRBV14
TGTGCCAGCAGCCAGATCGACAGTCCTTATGGCTACACCTTC
CASSQIDSPYGYTF
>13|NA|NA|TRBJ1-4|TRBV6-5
TGTGCCAGCAGTTATGGTCTGGGCGAAAAACTGTTTTTT
CASSYGLGEKLFF